This T cell receptor (beta chain) comes out of a study of blood T cells in healthy people across ages. Germline lookup yields CDR1 MNHEY and CDR2 SVGEGT. There are 15 residues in the CDR3. Losses at the gene ends were 6 bases for V and 9 bases for J; bases not matched to a gene: 11. A second PCR of 7 to 11 cycles used a sample-barcoded 5' primer and a J-beta primer mix. TCRdb processed the 5' RACE reads anew with MiXCR; each CDR3 protein has one entry. The sample shows approximately 490,000 distinct CDR3 sequences, approximately 25% of them seen only once. Study results and limitations: Per million T cells, TCR beta diversity dropped roughly linearly as age increased. Higher diversity, along with more naive CD4+ cells, distinguished long-lived donors from aged donors.

Of note for this clonotype: The antigen is not known.

Those donating, healthy Caucasian individuals from Russia, were aged roughly 6 to 100. This same sample was also part of a study on T cells of mothers and their children.

The sample consisted of blood. The sequence was collected from a boy aged 5-17 years in good health. This chain connects TRBV6-2 or TRBV6-3 to TRBJ2-1; 10 bases line up with TRBD2. CDR3 region: CASSPSGRAGGEQFF. The CDR3 nucleotides read TGTGCCAGCAGCCCCAGCGGGAGGGCCGGGGGTGAGCAGTTCTTC.